The 7 T cell receptor beta chains given below trace back to one sample, sequenced in a study of a mutant IDH1 vaccine in newly diagnosed glioma. Assay used: immunoSEQ multiplex PCR; TCRdb lists only in-frame clones, some missing. The sample carries about 130,000 clones, about 80% recorded once. The time point is: week 11, during vaccination. What each vaccine dose contained was 300 ug of mutant IDH1 20-mer peptide, accompanied by topical imiquimod. Their target antigens are unknown. Sequencing was performed on PBMCs, taken from a glioma patient whose treatment included an IDH1 peptide vaccine. The receptors derive from a man aged 35 to 55 with glioma.

The V call is TRBV2, the J call TRBJ1-1, with 7 bases lining up with TRBD1. The germline V gene encodes CDR1 SNHLY and CDR2 FYNNEI. This CDR3 contains 13 residues. Trimming removed 10 bases from V and 1 base from J; junction bases left unmatched: 6. CDR3 residues: CATLTGRNTEAFF. The CDR3 coding sequence is TGTGCCACCCTGACAGGGAGGAACACTGAAGCTTTCTTT.

This clone was observed once. The CDR3 is CASSPILSSSYEQYF. In DNA, the CDR3 is TGTGCCAGCTCACCGATCCTGTCAAGCTCCTACGAGCAGTACTTC. The V call is TRBV18, the J call TRBJ2-7, with D unresolved. Germline CDR1 KGHSH, CDR2 LQKENI. The CDR3 extends over 15 amino acids. Trimming shortened V by 3 bases and J by 0 bases, and 12 bases separated the two germline ends. Based on the CDR3 plus reference TRBV18 and TRBJ2-7, the full variable domain is NAGVMQNPRHLVRRRGQEARLRCSPMKGHSHVYWYRQLPEEGLKFMVYLQKENIIDESGMPKERFSAEFPKEGPSILRIQQVVRGDSAAYFCASSPILSSSYEQYFGPGTRLTVT.

The genes are TRBV2 and TRBJ2-2; 7 bases line up with TRBD1. CDR1 and CDR2 from the germline V gene are SNHLY and FYNNEI. The CDR3 runs to 16 residues. Unmatched junction bases numbered 14, after V lost 6 bases and J lost 7 bases. The CDR3 is CASREQGLSVGGELFF. The CDR3 nucleotides read TGTGCCAGCAGAGAACAGGGGTTGAGTGTCGGCGGGGAGCTGTTTTTT.

This clone was seen more than once but under ten times. J is TRBJ2-2 and V is TRBV6-1, with 10 bases that match TRBD1. J lost 4 bases, V lost 5 bases, and 4 bases had no gene match. This CDR3 spans 15 amino acids. The V gene's germline CDR1 is MNHNS and CDR2 SASEGT. The chain's CDR3 is CASSRQGAFTGELFF. CDR3 bases: TGTGCCAGCAGTCGACAGGGGGCGTTCACCGGGGAGCTGTTTTTT.

In its sample, this clone was seen once. The chain is built from TRBV2 and TRBJ2-1; tentative D call: TRBD1 (6 bases). V was cut by 9 bases and J by 0 bases, with 24 bases left in between. This CDR3 has 18 amino acids. Germline V lookup: CDR1 SNHLY, CDR2 FYNNEI. The CDR3 here is CASPGVRGRQSSYNEQFF. The CDR3 DNA is TGTGCCAGTCCAGGCGTCAGGGGACGACAAAGCTCCTACAATGAGCAGTTCTTC.

This chain joins TRBV2 and TRBJ2-4; 10 nucleotides align to TRBD1. This CDR3 spans 16 amino acids. Germline values: CDR1 SNHLY, CDR2 FYNNEI. Trimming took 4 bases from V and 8 from J; bases not matched to a gene: 11. This CDR3 is CASSGSDRGTRDIQYF. The DNA for the CDR3 is TGTGCCAGCAGTGGGTCGGACAGGGGGACGCGGGACATTCAGTACTTC.

This clone turned up a few times. One end of the junction does not line up with germline, which may come from a read error. V usage is TRBV6-1 and J usage is TRBJ1-1; the D gene is possibly TRBD1 (6 bases). CDR3 size: 14 residues. The germline CDR1 and CDR2 sequences are MNHNS and SASEGT. The CDR3 DNA follows: TGTGCCAGCAGTGCCCGGACAGCCCCCCGAAGCTTTGTCTTT. It translates to CASSARTAPRSFVF.